Sequencing of this T cell receptor beta chain was carried out in a study of CD8 T cell repertoires and HIV-1 epitope variants. Study-level information: Twenty-five autologous and known Gag and Nef epitope variant peptides each stimulated T cells separately.

A few counts support this clone. Its antigen is not known. Clones were read by immunoSEQ multiplex PCR, and TCRdb kept only the in-frame ones, dropping some. The sample shows about 5,300 clones, approximately 70% of them seen only once. The V and J ends lost 5 bases and 5 bases respectively, with 13 bases between them. Germline CDR1 LGHNA, CDR2 YNFKEQ. This CDR3 region has 14 residues. The study, taken as a whole, reports: Some 10 antigen-specific TCR beta clonotypes were found; about six seemed cross-reactive to variants.

The sequenced sample was cultured CD8+ T cells derived from PBMCs. The V call is TRBV4-2, the J call TRBJ2-1, with no clear D. This clonotype was sampled from a male donor with HIV. The CDR3 nucleotides are TGTGCCAGCAGCGCGTACGGGTCAGACAATGAGCAGTTCTTC. This translates into CASSAYGSDNEQFF.